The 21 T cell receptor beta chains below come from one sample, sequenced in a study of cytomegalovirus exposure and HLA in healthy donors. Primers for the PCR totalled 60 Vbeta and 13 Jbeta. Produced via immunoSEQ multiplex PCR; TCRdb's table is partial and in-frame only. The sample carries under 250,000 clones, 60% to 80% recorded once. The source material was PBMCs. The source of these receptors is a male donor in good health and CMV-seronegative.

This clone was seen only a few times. The CDR3 nucleotides are TGTGCCAGCAGCTCTAGGAGTAGCGGGATCCACAATGAGCAGTTCTTC. It encodes CASSSRSSGIHNEQFF. The rearrangement links TRBV7-9 to TRBJ2-1; 8 bases map to TRBD2. CDR1 and CDR2 from the germline V gene are SEHNR and FQNEAQ (reference sequence). The J segment lost 5 bases and the V segment lost 4 bases, leaving 10 bases of the junction unmatched. This CDR3 is built from 16 residues.

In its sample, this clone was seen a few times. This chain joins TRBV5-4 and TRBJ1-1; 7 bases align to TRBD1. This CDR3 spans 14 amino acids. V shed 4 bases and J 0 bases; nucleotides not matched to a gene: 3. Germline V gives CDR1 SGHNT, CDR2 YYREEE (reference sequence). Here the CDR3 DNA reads TGTGCCAGCAGCAAGGGGACAGTGAACACTGAAGCTTTCTTT. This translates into CASSKGTVNTEAFF. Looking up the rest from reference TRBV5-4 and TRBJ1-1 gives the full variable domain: ETGVTQSPTHLIKTRGQQVTLRCSSQSGHNTVSWYQQALGQGPQFIFQYYREEENGRGNFPPRFSGLQFPNYSSELNVNALELDDSALYLCASSKGTVNTEAFFGQGTRLTVV.

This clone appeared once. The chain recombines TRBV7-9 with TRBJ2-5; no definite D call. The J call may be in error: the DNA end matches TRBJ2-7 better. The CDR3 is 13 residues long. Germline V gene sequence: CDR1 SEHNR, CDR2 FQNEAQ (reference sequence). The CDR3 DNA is TGTGCCAGCAGCTTAGCGATGTCCTACGAGCAGTACTTC. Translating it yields CASSLAMSYEQYF.

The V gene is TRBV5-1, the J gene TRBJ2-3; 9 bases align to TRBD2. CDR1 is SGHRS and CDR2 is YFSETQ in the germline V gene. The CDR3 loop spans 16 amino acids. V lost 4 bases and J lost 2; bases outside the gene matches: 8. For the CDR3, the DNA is TGCGCCAGCAGCCCCGGGGGCGGGAGGGCCACAGATACGCAGTATTTT. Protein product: CASSPGGGRATDTQYF.

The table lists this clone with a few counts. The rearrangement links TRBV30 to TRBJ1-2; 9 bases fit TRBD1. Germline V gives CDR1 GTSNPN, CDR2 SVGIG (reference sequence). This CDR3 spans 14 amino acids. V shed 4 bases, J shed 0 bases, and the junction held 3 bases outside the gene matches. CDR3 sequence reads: CAWKGTGTNYGYTF. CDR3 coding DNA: TGTGCCTGGAAGGGGACAGGGACTAACTATGGCTACACCTTC.

Written as DNA, the CDR3 is TGTGCCTGGGGGGGCTTGGGGAACACCATATATTTT. Amino acids: CAWGGLGNTIYF. The chain recombines TRBV30 with TRBJ1-3; TRBD1 is a possible D gene (6 bases). V was shortened by 5 bases and J by 7 bases, with 12 bases between the two germline ends. CDR3 length: 12 residues. Germline V gene lookup returns CDR1 GTSNPN and CDR2 SVGIG (reference sequence).

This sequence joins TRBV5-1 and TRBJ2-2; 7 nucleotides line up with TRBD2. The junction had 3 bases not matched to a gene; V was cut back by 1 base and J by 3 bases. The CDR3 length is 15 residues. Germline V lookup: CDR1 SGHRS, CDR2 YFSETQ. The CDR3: CASSLLADYTGELFF. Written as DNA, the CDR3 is TGCGCCAGCAGCTTGCTAGCGGACTACACCGGGGAGCTGTTTTTT.

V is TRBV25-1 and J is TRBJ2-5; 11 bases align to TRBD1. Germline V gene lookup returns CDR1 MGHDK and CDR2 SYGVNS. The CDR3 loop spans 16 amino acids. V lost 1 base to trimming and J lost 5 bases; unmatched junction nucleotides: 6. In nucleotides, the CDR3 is TGTGCCAGCAGTGAATCCCGGGACAGGGGGGGTGAGACCCAGTACTTC. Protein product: CASSESRDRGGETQYF.

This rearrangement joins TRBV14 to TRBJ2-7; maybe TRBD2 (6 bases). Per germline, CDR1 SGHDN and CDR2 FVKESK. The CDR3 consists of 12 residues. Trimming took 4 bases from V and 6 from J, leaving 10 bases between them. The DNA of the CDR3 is TGTGCCAGCAGCCTTGGGACTTTCGAGCAGTACTTC. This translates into CASSLGTFEQYF.

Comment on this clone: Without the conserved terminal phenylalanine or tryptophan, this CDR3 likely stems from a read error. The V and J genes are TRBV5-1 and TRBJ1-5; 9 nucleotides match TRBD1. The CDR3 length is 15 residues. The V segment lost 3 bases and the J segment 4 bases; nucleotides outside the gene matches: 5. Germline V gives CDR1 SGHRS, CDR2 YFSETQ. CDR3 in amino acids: CASSSTTGGNQPQHL. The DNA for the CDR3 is TGCGCCAGCAGCTCAACGACAGGGGGAAATCAGCCCCAGCATCTT.

CDR3 DNA: TGTGCCAGCAGCCCATCGGGAGCTAGCACAGATACGCAGTATTTT. Protein product: CASSPSGASTDTQYF. V is TRBV7-9 and J is TRBJ2-3; possibly TRBD2 for D (6 bases). The CDR3 runs to 15 residues. Germline V gene lookup returns CDR1 SEHNR and CDR2 FQNEAQ (reference sequence). V was shortened by 5 bases and J by 0 bases, with 12 bases between the two germline ends.

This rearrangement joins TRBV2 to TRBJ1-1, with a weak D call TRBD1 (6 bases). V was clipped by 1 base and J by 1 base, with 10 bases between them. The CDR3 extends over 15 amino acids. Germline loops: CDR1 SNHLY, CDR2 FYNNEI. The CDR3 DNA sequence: TGTGCCAGCAGTGAAGGGCAGGGGCAGAACACTGAAGCTTTCTTT. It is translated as CASSEGQGQNTEAFF.

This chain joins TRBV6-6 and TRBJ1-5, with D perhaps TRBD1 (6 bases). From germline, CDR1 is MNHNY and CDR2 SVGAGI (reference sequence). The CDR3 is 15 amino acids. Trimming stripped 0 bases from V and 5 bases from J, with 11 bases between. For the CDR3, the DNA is TGTGCCAGCAGTTACTCGGGGACACCCGATCAGCCCCAGCATTTT. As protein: CASSYSGTPDQPQHF.

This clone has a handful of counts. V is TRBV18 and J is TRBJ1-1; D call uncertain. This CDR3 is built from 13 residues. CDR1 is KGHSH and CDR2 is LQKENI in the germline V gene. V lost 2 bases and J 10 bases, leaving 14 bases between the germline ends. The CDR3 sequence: CASSPSQSGVAFF. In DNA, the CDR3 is TGTGCCAGCTCACCATCGCAGAGTGGAGTAGCTTTCTTT. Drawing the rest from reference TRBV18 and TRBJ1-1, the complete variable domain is NAGVMQNPRHLVRRRGQEARLRCSPMKGHSHVYWYRQLPEEGLKFMVYLQKENIIDESGMPKERFSAEFPKEGPSILRIQQVVRGDSAAYFCASSPSQSGVAFFGQGTRLTVV.

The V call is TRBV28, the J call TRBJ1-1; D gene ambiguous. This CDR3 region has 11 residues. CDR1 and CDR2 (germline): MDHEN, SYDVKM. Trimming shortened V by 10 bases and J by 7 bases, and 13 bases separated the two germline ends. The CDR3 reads CATRLNGEAFF. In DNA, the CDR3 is TGTGCCACCCGACTTAACGGTGAAGCTTTCTTT.

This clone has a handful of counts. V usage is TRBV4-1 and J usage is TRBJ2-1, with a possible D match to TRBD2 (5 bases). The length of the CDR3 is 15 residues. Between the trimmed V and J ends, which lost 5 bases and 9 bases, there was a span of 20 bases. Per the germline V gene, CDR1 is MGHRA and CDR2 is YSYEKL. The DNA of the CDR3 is TGCGCCAGCAGCTCTAGCAGGCTCGAGTCGGTTGAGCAGTTCTTC. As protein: CASSSSRLESVEQFF.

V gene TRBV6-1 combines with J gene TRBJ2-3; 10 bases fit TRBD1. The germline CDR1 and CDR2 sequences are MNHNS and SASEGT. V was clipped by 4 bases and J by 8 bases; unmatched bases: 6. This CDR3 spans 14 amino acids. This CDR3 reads CASSATGTGATQYF. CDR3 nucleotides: TGTGCCAGCAGTGCAACCGGGACAGGGGCTACGCAGTATTTT.

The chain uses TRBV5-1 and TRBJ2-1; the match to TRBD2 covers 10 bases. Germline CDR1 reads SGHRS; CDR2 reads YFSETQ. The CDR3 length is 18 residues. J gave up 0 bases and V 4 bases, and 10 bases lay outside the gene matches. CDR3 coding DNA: TGCGCCAGCAGCCGCGGTCAGACTAGCGGGTACTCCTACAATGAGCAGTTCTTC. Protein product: CASSRGQTSGYSYNEQFF.

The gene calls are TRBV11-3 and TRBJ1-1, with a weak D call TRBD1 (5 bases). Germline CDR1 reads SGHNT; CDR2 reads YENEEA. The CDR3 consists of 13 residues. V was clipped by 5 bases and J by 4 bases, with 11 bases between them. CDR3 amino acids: CASSPRGGTEAFF. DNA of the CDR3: TGTGCCAGCAGCCCTAGGGGTGGCACTGAAGCTTTCTTT. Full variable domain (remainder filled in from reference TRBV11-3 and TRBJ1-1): EAGVVQSPRYKIIEKKQPVAFWCNPISGHNTLYWYLQNLGQGPELLIRYENEEAVDDSQLPKDRFSAERLKGVDSTLKIQPAELGDSAVYLCASSPRGGTEAFFGQGTRLTVV.

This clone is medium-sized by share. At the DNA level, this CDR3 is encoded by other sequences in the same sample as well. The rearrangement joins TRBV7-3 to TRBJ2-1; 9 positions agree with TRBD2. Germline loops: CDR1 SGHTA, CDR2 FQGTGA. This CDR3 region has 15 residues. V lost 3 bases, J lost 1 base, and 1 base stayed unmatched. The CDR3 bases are TGTGCCAGCAGCTTTAGCGGGAGTTCCTACAATGAGCAGTTCTTC. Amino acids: CASSFSGSSYNEQFF.

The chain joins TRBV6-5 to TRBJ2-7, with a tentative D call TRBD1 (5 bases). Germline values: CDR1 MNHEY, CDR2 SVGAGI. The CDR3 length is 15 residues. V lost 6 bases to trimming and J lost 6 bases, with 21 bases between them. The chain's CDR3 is CASSTRTWVHSEQYF. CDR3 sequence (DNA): TGTGCCAGCAGCACCCGGACATGGGTCCATAGCGAGCAGTACTTC.